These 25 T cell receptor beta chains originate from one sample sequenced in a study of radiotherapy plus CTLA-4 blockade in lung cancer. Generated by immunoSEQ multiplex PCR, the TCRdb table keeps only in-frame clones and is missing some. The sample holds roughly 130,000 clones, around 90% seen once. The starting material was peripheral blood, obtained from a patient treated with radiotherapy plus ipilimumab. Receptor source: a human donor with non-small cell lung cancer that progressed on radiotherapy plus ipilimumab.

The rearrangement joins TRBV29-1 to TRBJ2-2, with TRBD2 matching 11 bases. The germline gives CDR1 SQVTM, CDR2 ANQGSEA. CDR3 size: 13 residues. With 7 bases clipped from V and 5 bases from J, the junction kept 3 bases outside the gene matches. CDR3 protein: CSAGLAGTGELFF. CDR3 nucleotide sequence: TGCAGCGCTGGACTAGCGGGTACCGGGGAGCTGTTTTTT.

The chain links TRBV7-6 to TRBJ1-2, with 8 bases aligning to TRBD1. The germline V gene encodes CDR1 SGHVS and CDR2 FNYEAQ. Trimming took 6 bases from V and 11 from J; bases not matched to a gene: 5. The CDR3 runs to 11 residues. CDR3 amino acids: CASSSGGTYTF. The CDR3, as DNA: TGTGCCAGCAGTTCAGGGGGCACTTACACCTTC.

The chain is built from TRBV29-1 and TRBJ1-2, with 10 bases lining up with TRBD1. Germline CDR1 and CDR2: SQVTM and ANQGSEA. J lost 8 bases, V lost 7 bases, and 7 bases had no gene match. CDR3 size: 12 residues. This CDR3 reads CSAGWDRGGYTF. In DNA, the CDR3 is TGCAGCGCGGGGTGGGACAGGGGAGGCTACACCTTC.

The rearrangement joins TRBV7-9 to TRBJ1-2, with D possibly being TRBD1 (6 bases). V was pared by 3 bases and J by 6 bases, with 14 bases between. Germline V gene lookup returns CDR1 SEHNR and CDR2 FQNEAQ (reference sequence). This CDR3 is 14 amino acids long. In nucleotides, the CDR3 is TGTGCCAGCAGCTTCAGGGGATACGGTCATGGCTACACCTTC. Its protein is CASSFRGYGHGYTF.

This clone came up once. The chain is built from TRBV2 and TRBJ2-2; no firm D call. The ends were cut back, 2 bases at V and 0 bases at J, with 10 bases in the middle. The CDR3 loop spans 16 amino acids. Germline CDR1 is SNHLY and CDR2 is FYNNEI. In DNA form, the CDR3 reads TGTGCCAGCAGTGAAACAAGTCAAGCGAACACCGGGGAGCTGTTTTTT. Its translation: CASSETSQANTGELFF.

The CDR3 bases are TGTGCCAGTAGTCCCCGGACGCCTAGGGCCGAGCAGTTCTTC. Protein: CASSPRTPRAEQFF. The genes are TRBV19 and TRBJ2-1; D uncertain. The germline CDR1 and CDR2 sequences are LNHDA and SQIVND (reference sequence). V dropped 5 bases and J dropped 10 bases, with 18 bases sitting between them. The CDR3 has 14 residues.

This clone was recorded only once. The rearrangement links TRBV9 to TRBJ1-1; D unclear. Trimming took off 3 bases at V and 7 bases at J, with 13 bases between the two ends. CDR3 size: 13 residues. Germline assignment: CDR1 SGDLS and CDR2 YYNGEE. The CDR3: CASSEMTKGEAFF. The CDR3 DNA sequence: TGTGCCAGCAGCGAGATGACCAAGGGTGAAGCTTTCTTT.

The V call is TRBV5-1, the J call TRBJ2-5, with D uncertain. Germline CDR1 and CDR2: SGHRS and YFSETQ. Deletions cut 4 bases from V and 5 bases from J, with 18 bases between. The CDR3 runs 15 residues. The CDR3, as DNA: TGCGCCAGCAGCCCGGCTGGCGAGGTGGGGGAGACCCAGTACTTC. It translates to CASSPAGEVGETQYF.

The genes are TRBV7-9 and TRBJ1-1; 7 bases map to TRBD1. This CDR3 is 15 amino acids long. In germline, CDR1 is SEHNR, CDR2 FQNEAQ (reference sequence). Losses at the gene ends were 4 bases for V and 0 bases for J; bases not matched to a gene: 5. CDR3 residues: CASSSLGTVNTEAFF. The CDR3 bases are TGTGCCAGCAGCTCCCTAGGGACAGTGAACACTGAAGCTTTCTTT. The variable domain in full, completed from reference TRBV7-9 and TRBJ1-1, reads DTGVSQNPRHKITKRGQNVTFRCDPISEHNRLYWYRQTLGQGPEFLTYFQNEAQLEKSRLLSDRFSAERPKGSFSTLEIQRTEQGDSAMYLCASSSLGTVNTEAFFGQGTRLTVV.

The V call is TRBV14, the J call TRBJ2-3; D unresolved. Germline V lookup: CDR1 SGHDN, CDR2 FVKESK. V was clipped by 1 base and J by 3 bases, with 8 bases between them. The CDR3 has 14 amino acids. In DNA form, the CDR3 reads TGTGCCAGCAGCCAAGCGGTAGCTACAGATACGCAGTATTTT. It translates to CASSQAVATDTQYF. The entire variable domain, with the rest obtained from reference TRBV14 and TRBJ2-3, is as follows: EAGVTQFPSHSVIEKGQTVTLRCDPISGHDNLYWYRRVMGKEIKFLLHFVKESKQDESGMPNNRFLAERTGGTYSTLKVQPAELEDSGVYFCASSQAVATDTQYFGPGTRLTVL.

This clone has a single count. The CDR3 is CASSPTGDINQPQHF. The DNA for the CDR3 is TGTGCCAGCTCACCAACCGGGGACATCAATCAGCCCCAGCATTTT. The J gene is TRBJ1-5, the V gene TRBV18, with a weak D call TRBD1 (6 bases). This CDR3 is 15 amino acids long. From germline, CDR1 is KGHSH and CDR2 LQKENI. The germline V and J ends were trimmed by 2 bases and 3 bases, with 11 bases remaining between them. The full variable domain, in which reference TRBV18 and TRBJ1-5 provide the parts outside the CDR3, is NAGVMQNPRHLVRRRGQEARLRCSPMKGHSHVYWYRQLPEEGLKFMVYLQKENIIDESGMPKERFSAEFPKEGPSILRIQQVVRGDSAAYFCASSPTGDINQPQHFGDGTRLSIL.

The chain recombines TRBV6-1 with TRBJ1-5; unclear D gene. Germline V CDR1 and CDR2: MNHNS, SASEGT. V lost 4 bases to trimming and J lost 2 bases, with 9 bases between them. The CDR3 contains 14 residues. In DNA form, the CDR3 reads TGTGCCAGCAGTGCGGACTACGGCAATCAGCCCCAGCATTTT. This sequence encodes CASSADYGNQPQHF.

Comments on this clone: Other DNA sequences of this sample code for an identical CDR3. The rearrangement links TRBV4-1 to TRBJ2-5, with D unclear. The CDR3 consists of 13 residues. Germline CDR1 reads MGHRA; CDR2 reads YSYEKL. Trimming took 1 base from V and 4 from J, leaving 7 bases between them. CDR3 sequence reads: CASSQGIRETQYF. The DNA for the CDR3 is TGCGCCAGCAGCCAAGGGATTAGAGAGACCCAGTACTTC.

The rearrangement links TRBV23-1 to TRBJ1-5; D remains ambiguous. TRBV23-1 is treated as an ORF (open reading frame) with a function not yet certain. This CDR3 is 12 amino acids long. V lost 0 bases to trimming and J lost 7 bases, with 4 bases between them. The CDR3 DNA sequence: TGCGCCAGCAGTCAATCGGGCCAGCCCCAGCATTTT. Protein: CASSQSGQPQHF.

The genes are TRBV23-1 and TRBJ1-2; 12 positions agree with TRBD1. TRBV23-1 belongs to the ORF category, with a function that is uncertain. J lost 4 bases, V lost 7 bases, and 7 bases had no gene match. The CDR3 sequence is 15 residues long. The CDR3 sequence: CASTTGTGGGYGYTF. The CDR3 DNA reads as TGCGCCAGCACTACCGGGACAGGGGGCGGCTATGGCTACACCTTC.

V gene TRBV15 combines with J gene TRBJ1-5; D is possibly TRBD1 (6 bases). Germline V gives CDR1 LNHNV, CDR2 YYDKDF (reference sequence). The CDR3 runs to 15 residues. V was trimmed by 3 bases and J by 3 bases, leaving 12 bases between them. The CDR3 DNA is TGTGCCACCAGCAGGGAACAGGGAAACAATCAGCCCCAGCATTTT. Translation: CATSREQGNNQPQHF. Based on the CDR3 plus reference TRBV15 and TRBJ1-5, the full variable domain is DAMVIQNPRYQVTQFGKPVTLSCSQTLNHNVMYWYQQKSSQAPKLLFHYYDKDFNNEADTPDNFQSRRPNTSFCFLDIRSPGLGDTAMYLCATSREQGNNQPQHFGDGTRLSIL.

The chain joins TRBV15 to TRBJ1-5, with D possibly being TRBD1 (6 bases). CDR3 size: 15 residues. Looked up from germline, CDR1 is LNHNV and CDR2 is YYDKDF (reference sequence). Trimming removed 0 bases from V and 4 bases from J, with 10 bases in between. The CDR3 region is CATSRDRTDNQPQHF. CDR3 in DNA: TGTGCCACCAGCAGAGACCGGACAGATAATCAGCCCCAGCATTTT.

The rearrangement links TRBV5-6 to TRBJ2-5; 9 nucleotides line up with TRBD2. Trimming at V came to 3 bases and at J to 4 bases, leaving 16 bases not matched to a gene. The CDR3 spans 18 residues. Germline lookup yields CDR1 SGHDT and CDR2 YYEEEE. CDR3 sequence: CASSSTASLAGVRETQYF. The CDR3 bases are TGTGCCAGCAGCTCGACCGCATCCTTAGCGGGAGTAAGAGAGACCCAGTACTTC.

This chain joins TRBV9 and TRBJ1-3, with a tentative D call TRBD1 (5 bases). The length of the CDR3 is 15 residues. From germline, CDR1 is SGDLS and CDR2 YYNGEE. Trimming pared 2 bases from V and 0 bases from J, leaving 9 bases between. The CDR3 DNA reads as TGTGCCAGCAGCGTGGACGGGGGCTCTGGAAACACCATATATTTT. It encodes CASSVDGGSGNTIYF.

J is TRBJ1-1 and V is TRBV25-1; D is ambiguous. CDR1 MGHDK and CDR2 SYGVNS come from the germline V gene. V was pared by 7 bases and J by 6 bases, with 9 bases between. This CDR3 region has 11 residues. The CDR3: CASTRESEAFF. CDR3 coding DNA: TGTGCCAGCACTCGGGAATCTGAAGCTTTCTTT.

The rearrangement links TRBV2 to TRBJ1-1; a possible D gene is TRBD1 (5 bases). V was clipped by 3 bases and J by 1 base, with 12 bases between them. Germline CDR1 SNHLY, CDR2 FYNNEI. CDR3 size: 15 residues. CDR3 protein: CASSDDGQGNTEAFF. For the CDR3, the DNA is TGTGCCAGCAGTGATGATGGGCAGGGGAACACTGAAGCTTTCTTT.

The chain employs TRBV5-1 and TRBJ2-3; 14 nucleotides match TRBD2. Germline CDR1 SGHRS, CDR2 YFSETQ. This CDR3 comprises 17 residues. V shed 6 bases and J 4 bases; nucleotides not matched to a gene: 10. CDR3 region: CASTWTSGGIGADTQYF. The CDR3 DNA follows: TGCGCCAGCACCTGGACTAGCGGGGGGATAGGAGCAGATACGCAGTATTTT.

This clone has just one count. The CDR3 nucleotides are TGTGCCAGCAGCTTAGGACAGAACCCCTCCTACGAGCAGTACTTC. Protein sequence: CASSLGQNPSYEQYF. The chain carries TRBV11-2 and TRBJ2-7; weak D call: TRBD1 (5 bases). The CDR3 has 15 amino acids. Germline CDR1 is SGHAT and CDR2 is FQNNGV. V lost 1 base and J 0 bases, leaving 10 bases between the germline ends.

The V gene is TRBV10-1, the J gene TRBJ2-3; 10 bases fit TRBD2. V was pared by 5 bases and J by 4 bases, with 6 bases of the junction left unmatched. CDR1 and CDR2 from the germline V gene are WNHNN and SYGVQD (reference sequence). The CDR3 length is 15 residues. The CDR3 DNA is TGCGCCAGCAGTCCTCTAGCGGGAGTTCCAGATACGCAGTATTTT. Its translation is CASSPLAGVPDTQYF.

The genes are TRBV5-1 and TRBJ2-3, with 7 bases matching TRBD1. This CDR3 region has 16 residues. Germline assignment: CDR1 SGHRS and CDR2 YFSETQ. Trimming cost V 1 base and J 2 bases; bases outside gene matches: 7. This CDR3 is CASSLSGQKITDTQYF. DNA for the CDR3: TGCGCCAGCAGCTTGTCGGGACAGAAAATCACAGATACGCAGTATTTT.